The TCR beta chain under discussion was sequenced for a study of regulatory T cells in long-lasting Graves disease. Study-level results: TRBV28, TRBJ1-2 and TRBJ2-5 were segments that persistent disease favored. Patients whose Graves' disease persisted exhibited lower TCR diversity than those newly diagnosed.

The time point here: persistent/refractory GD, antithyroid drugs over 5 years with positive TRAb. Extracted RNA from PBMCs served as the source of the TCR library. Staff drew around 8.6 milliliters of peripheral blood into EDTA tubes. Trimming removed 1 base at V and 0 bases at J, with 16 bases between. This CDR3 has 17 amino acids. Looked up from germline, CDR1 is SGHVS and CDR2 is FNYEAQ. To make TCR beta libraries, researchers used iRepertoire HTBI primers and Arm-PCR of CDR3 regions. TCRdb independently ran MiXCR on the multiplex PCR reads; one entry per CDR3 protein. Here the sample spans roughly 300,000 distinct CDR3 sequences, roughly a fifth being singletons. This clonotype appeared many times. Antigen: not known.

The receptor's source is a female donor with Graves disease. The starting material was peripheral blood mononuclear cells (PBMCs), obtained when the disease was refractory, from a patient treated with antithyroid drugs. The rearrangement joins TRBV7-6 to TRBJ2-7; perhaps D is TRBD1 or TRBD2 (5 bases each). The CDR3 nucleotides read TGTGCCAGCAGCTTAGGGTATACCGGGACGGCCTCCTACGAGCAGTACTTC. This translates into CASSLGYTGTASYEQYF. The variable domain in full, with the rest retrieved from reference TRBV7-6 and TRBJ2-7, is GAGVSQSPRYKVTKRGQDVALRCDPISGHVSLYWYRQALGQGPEFLTYFNYEAQQDKSGLPNDRFSAERPEGSISTLTIQRTEQRDSAMYRCASSLGYTGTASYEQYFGPGTRLTVT.